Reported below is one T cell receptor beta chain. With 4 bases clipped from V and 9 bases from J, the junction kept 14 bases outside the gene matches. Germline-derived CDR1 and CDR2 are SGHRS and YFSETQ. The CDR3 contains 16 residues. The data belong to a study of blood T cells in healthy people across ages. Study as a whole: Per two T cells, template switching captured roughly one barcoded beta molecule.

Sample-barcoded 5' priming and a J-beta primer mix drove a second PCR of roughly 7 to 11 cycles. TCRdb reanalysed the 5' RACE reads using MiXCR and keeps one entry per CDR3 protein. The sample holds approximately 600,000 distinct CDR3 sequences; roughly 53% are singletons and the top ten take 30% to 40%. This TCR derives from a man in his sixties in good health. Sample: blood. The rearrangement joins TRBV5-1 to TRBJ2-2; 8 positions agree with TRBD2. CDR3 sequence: CASSRYLAGLGRELFF. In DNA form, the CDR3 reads TGCGCCAGCAGCCGCTACTTAGCGGGGTTAGGAAGGGAGCTGTTTTTT.